Listed below are T cell receptor beta chains from one sample, sequenced in a study of blood T cell repertoires in COVID-19. Sequencing was performed with immunoSEQ multiplex PCR; in TCRdb, only in-frame clones are kept and a portion is missing. The sample has 200,000 to 250,000 clones; about 88% are singletons. Sequencing used PBMCs or T cells enriched from blood (not recorded which). Receptor source: a woman aged 45-60 years who had recovered from COVID-19. The CDR3 runs from the conserved cysteine through the conserved F or W. Each record gives: clone size, D gene, J gene, V gene, CDR3 DNA, CDR3 protein. D genes are given only for firm matches. The size of a clone is reported for some rows only, either as once, few or many, or as a class for expanded clones.

size: few; D: TRBD1; J: TRBJ1-1; V: TRBV19; DNA: TGTGCCAGTAGTCCACAACGACAGGGATCAGCTTTCTTT; CDR3: CASSPQRQGSAFF
size: NA; D: NA; J: TRBJ2-1; V: TRBV5-1; DNA: TGCGCCAGCAGCTTGGGAGCCAGCGGGCGTATGAATGAGCAGTTCTTC; CDR3: CASSLGASGRMNEQFF
size: NA; D: TRBD2; J: TRBJ2-1; V: TRBV2; DNA: TGTGCCAGCAGTCCTTCTAGCGGTGAGCAGTTCTTC; CDR3: CASSPSSGEQFF
size: NA; D: NA; J: TRBJ1-5; V: TRBV5-1; DNA: TGCGCCAGCAGCTTAGGGGGACCCAATCAGCCCCAGCATTTT; CDR3: CASSLGGPNQPQHF
size: NA; D: TRBD1; J: TRBJ1-1; V: TRBV29-1; DNA: TGCAGCGTTGCTCAGGGGGCCGGGAACACTGAAGCTTTCTTT; CDR3: CSVAQGAGNTEAFF
size: NA; D: NA; J: TRBJ1-5; V: TRBV18; DNA: TGTGCCAGCTCACCAGAGGGTTCGGGCAATCAGCCCCAGCATTTT; CDR3: CASSPEGSGNQPQHF
size: NA; D: NA; J: TRBJ2-1; V: TRBV14; DNA: TGTGCCAGCAGCCAAGATCGGGGAGAAATAGCCTACAATGAGCAGTTCTTC; CDR3: CASSQDRGEIAYNEQFF
size: NA; D: NA; J: TRBJ2-3; V: TRBV3-1/TRBV3-2; DNA: TGTGCCAGCAGCCAACGGGAAAGCACAGATACGCAGTATTTT; CDR3: CASSQRESTDTQYF
size: NA; D: NA; J: TRBJ1-5; V: TRBV6-1; DNA: TGTGCCAGCAGAGAGGGTGATCAGCCCCAGCATTTT; CDR3: CASREGDQPQHF
size: NA; D: TRBD1; J: TRBJ2-7; V: TRBV28; DNA: TGTGCCAGCAGTTTAATGGGACAGGGTATACACGAGCAGTACTTC; CDR3: CASSLMGQGIHEQYF
size: NA; D: TRBD2; J: TRBJ2-1; V: TRBV10-1; DNA: TGCGCCAGCAGAGGGACTAGCGATCGAAACAATGAGCAGTTCTTC; CDR3: CASRGTSDRNNEQFF
size: NA; D: TRBD2; J: TRBJ2-2; V: TRBV28; DNA: TGTGCCAGCAGTTCCACGGGACTAGCGGGTACCGGGGAGCTGTTTTTT; CDR3: CASSSTGLAGTGELFF
size: NA; D: TRBD1; J: TRBJ1-6; V: TRBV9; DNA: TGTGCCAGCAGCCCGGGACAGACTAATTCACCCCTCCACTTT; CDR3: CASSPGQTNSPLHF
size: NA; D: NA; J: TRBJ1-1; V: TRBV5-4; DNA: TGTGCCAGCAGCCCACCTGACACCATGAACACTGAAGCTTTCTTT; CDR3: CASSPPDTMNTEAFF
size: NA; D: NA; J: TRBJ2-2; V: TRBV25-1; DNA: TGTGCCAGCGAACAACAGAACACCGGGGAGCTGTTTTTT; CDR3: CASEQQNTGELFF
size: NA; D: NA; J: TRBJ1-4; V: TRBV5-4; DNA: TGTGCCAGCAGCAGATCTAGTTCGGCTAATGAAAAACTGTTTTTT; CDR3: CASSRSSSANEKLFF
size: NA; D: NA; J: TRBJ1-5; V: TRBV7-8; DNA: TGTGCCAGCAGCTTGGGGAGGGGACAGCCCCAGCATTTT; CDR3: CASSLGRGQPQHF
size: NA; D: TRBD1; J: TRBJ2-7; V: TRBV29-1; DNA: TGCAGCGTTATTCCCGTCCTGGTGGGGGACAGCCGGAGCTCCTACGAGCAGTACTTC; CDR3: CSVIPVLVGDSRSSYEQYF
size: NA; D: NA; J: TRBJ1-6; V: TRBV14; DNA: TGTGCCAGCAGCCAAGGCACGGTCAATTCACCCCTCCACTTT; CDR3: CASSQGTVNSPLHF
size: NA; D: NA; J: TRBJ1-5; V: TRBV2; DNA: TGTGCCAGCAGTGAATTCGGCAATCAGCCCCAGCATTTT; CDR3: CASSEFGNQPQHF
size: NA; D: TRBD2; J: TRBJ2-5; V: TRBV7-2; DNA: TGTGCCAGCAGCACCCAGCGGGGGCCTCAAGAGACCCAGTACTTC; CDR3: CASSTQRGPQETQYF
size: NA; D: TRBD2; J: TRBJ2-1; V: TRBV10-3; DNA: TGTGCCATCATACTGACTAGCGGAAAAAGAAGCTCCTACAATGAGCAGTTCTTC; CDR3: CAIILTSGKRSSYNEQFF
size: NA; D: TRBD2; J: TRBJ2-6; V: TRBV27; DNA: TGTGCCAGCAGTTTATGGCCGTTAGGGACTAGCGGGAGTGACAACGTCCTGACTTTC; CDR3: CASSLWPLGTSGSDNVLTF
size: NA; D: NA; J: TRBJ2-4; V: TRBV5-4; DNA: TGTGCCAGCAGCTTATCGGGCCCCCCGGGGAACATTCAGTACTTC; CDR3: CASSLSGPPGNIQYF
size: NA; D: NA; J: TRBJ2-3; V: TRBV5-1; DNA: TGCGCCAGCAGCTCCGGACTGGAAACAGATACGCAGTATTTT; CDR3: CASSSGLETDTQYF
size: few; D: NA; J: TRBJ1-6; V: TRBV4-1; DNA: TGCGCCAGCAGCCCAACTCCTGATTATCCACCCCTCCACTTT; CDR3: CASSPTPDYPPLHF
size: NA; D: NA; J: TRBJ1-2; V: TRBV28; DNA: TGTGCCAGCAGTGGCACAGGTAACTATGGCTACACCTTC; CDR3: CASSGTGNYGYTF
size: NA; D: NA; J: TRBJ2-5; V: TRBV12-5; DNA: TGTGCTAGTGCCGGGAGCCCGGCAGAGACCCAGTACTTC; CDR3: CASAGSPAETQYF
size: NA; D: TRBD2; J: TRBJ2-1; V: TRBV7-7; DNA: TGTGCTAGCAGCTTAGATCGGGCTAGCGGGCTGTACAATGAGCAGTTCTTC; CDR3: CASSLDRASGLYNEQFF
size: NA; D: NA; J: TRBJ2-7; V: TRBV27; DNA: TGTGCCAGCAGTTTGGGGGCAGCCGACCCCTACGAGCAGTACTTC; CDR3: CASSLGAADPYEQYF
size: few; D: NA; J: TRBJ1-5; V: TRBV18; DNA: TGTGCCAGCTCGCCACCAGGGGATTTCAGGAGTCAGCCCCAGCATTTT; CDR3: CASSPPGDFRSQPQHF
size: few; D: NA; J: TRBJ1-2; V: TRBV5-1; DNA: TGCGCCAGCAGCAGGGACGGGGGCTATGGCTACACCTTC; CDR3: CASSRDGGYGYTF
size: few; D: TRBD1; J: TRBJ1-1; V: TRBV3-1/TRBV3-2; DNA: TGTGCCAGCAGCCAGATCGGACAGGAGGCTTTCTTT; CDR3: CASSQIGQEAFF
size: NA; D: NA; J: TRBJ2-2; V: TRBV4-1; DNA: TGCGCCAGCAGCCAGACTTCCCAATACACCGGGGAGCTGTTTTTT; CDR3: CASSQTSQYTGELFF
size: NA; D: NA; J: TRBJ2-5; V: TRBV6-2/TRBV6-3; DNA: TGTGCCAGCAGTTTATTCCTGACTGGCGAACAAGAGACCCAGTACTTC; CDR3: CASSLFLTGEQETQYF
size: NA; D: NA; J: TRBJ2-3; V: TRBV11-2; DNA: TGTGCCAGCAGCTTGGGGGGAAGGGACACAGATACGCAGTATTTT; CDR3: CASSLGGRDTDTQYF
size: NA; D: NA; J: TRBJ1-3; V: TRBV3-1/TRBV3-2; DNA: TGTGCCAGCAGCCAAGGAGGAGGCGACACCATATATTTT; CDR3: CASSQGGGDTIYF
size: NA; D: NA; J: TRBJ1-5; V: TRBV7-2; DNA: TGTGCCAGCAGTGGATTACAGGGAAATCAGCCCCAGCATTTT; CDR3: CASSGLQGNQPQHF
size: NA; D: NA; J: TRBJ2-2; V: TRBV18; DNA: TGTGCCAGCTCACCTAAGCTCGGGGAGCTGTTTTTT; CDR3: CASSPKLGELFF
size: NA; D: NA; J: TRBJ2-1; V: TRBV11-2; DNA: TGTGCCAGCAGCAGGGGACTGGCATACAATGAGCAGTTCTTC; CDR3: CASSRGLAYNEQFF
size: NA; D: NA; J: TRBJ1-2; V: TRBV24-1; DNA: TGTGCCACCAGTGGTGGCCCGGGTCAAGCTAACTATGGCTACACCTTC; CDR3: CATSGGPGQANYGYTF
size: NA; D: NA; J: TRBJ1-4; V: TRBV7-9; DNA: TGTGCCAGCAGCTTAGATAGAGCAGAAAAACTGTTTTTT; CDR3: CASSLDRAEKLFF
size: NA; D: TRBD2; J: TRBJ2-7; V: TRBV11-2; DNA: TGTGCCAGCAGCAAAGTTTCTTTAAGCGGGACTAGCTCCTACGAGCAGTACTTC; CDR3: CASSKVSLSGTSSYEQYF
size: many; D: TRBD2; J: TRBJ2-3; V: TRBV6-2/TRBV6-3; DNA: TGTGCCAGCAGTGGAGCGGGAGGCGCCACAGATACGCAGTATTTT; CDR3: CASSGAGGATDTQYF
size: NA; D: TRBD1; J: TRBJ2-3; V: TRBV7-8; DNA: TGTGCCAGCAGCGTCAGAATACAGGGGACGGGCACAGATACGCAGTATTTT; CDR3: CASSVRIQGTGTDTQYF
size: NA; D: NA; J: TRBJ1-1; V: TRBV11-2; DNA: TGTGCCAGCAGCTTAACAGTGAACACTGAAGCTTTCTTT; CDR3: CASSLTVNTEAFF
size: NA; D: TRBD2; J: TRBJ2-5; V: TRBV6-4; DNA: TGTGCCAGCAGTCGGACTAGCGGGAGTTGGGAGACCCAGTACTTC; CDR3: CASSRTSGSWETQYF
size: NA; D: NA; J: TRBJ1-5; V: TRBV27; DNA: TGTGCCAGCAGTCTACAGGGTCAGGGGAATCAGCCCCAGCATTTT; CDR3: CASSLQGQGNQPQHF
size: NA; D: NA; J: TRBJ1-1; V: TRBV28; DNA: TGTGCCACCGCGGCGGGGGCTGGAGGTGAAGCTTTCTTT; CDR3: CATAAGAGGEAFF
size: NA; D: TRBD1; J: TRBJ1-2; V: TRBV12-3/TRBV12-4; DNA: TGTGCCAGCCCGACAGGGGAGTATGGCTACACCTTC; CDR3: CASPTGEYGYTF
size: NA; D: NA; J: TRBJ2-7; V: TRBV27; DNA: TGTGCCAGCAGTTCGCCTTCACGGAGGGAGGACGAGCAGTACTTC; CDR3: CASSSPSRREDEQYF
size: NA; D: NA; J: TRBJ1-4; V: TRBV5-1; DNA: TGCGCCAGCAGCTTGACAGGCAGCTCGTTTGAAAAACTGTTTTTT; CDR3: CASSLTGSSFEKLFF